What follows are 24 T cell receptor beta chains derived from one specimen sequenced in a study of OX40 agonist ivuxolimab in advanced cancers. The assay was immunoSEQ multiplex PCR, and TCRdb's table has in-frame clones only and misses some. The sample records over 100,000 clones, 90% being singletons. The sample consisted of CD4+ or CD8+ T cells sorted from blood, taken in a trial of the OX40 agonist ivuxolimab. The receptor set was obtained from an adult with an advanced solid tumor such as melanoma, head and neck, liver or kidney cancer.

The chain has TRBV18 and TRBJ1-2, with 7 bases identical to TRBD1. This CDR3 contains 14 residues. The germline gives CDR1 KGHSH, CDR2 LQKENI. J was trimmed by 4 bases and V by 0 bases; bases with no gene match: 2. The DNA for the CDR3 is TGTGCCAGCTCACCACCAGGGGGCGGCTATGGCTACACCTTC. Its translation: CASSPPGGGYGYTF.

V gene TRBV15 combines with J gene TRBJ2-7, with 8 nucleotides matching TRBD2. CDR3 length: 17 residues. CDR1 LNHNV and CDR2 YYDKDF come from the germline V gene (reference sequence). V was pared by 4 bases and J by 6 bases, with 17 bases of the junction left unmatched. The CDR3 nucleotides read TGTGCCACCAGCAAACACCTTTTTCCGACTAGCGCTGCCGAGCAGTACTTC. Translating gives CATSKHLFPTSAAEQYF.

The CDR3 coding sequence is TGCGCCAGCAGCTTGGAAGGGAGGGTAGGGGAGCAGTTCTTC. Translated, it gives CASSLEGRVGEQFF. This chain connects TRBV5-1 to TRBJ2-1, with 7 bases that match TRBD2. The CDR3 sequence is 14 residues long. The junction had 7 bases not matched to a gene; V was cut back by 0 bases and J by 10 bases. Germline-derived CDR1 and CDR2 are SGHRS and YFSETQ.

The chain joins TRBV21-1 to TRBJ1-1. TRBV21-1 is a pseudogene locus. This CDR3 contains 15 residues. The CDR3 region has the DNA TGTGCCAGCAGCAAATCCGTGGGTAGGAACACTGAAGCTTTCTTT. Amino acids: CASSKSVGRNTEAFF.

This rearrangement joins TRBV28 to TRBJ1-3; D is perhaps TRBD1 (5 bases). The germline gives CDR1 MDHEN, CDR2 SYDVKM. Trimming took off 5 bases at V and 0 bases at J, with 11 bases between the two ends. The CDR3 spans 15 residues. The CDR3 DNA is TGTGCCAGCAGTCAAGCAGGGTCCTCTGGAAACACCATATATTTT. This translates into CASSQAGSSGNTIYF. The variable domain in full, completed from reference TRBV28 and TRBJ1-3, reads DVKVTQSSRYLVKRTGEKVFLECVQDMDHENMFWYRQDPGLGLRLIYFSYDVKMKEKGDIPEGYSVSREKKERFSLILESASTNQTSMYLCASSQAGSSGNTIYFGEGSWLTVV.

This chain connects TRBV5-1 to TRBJ2-7, with 7 bases fitting TRBD2. Germline assignment: CDR1 SGHRS and CDR2 YFSETQ. Trimming removed 1 base from V and 2 bases from J; junction bases left unmatched: 12. The CDR3 is 17 residues long. CDR3 protein: CASSLWEGRGPPYEQYF. The CDR3 DNA follows: TGCGCCAGCAGCTTGTGGGAAGGGAGGGGTCCCCCCTACGAGCAGTACTTC. The entire variable domain, with the rest obtained from reference TRBV5-1 and TRBJ2-7, is as follows: KAGVTQTPRYLIKTRGQQVTLSCSPISGHRSVSWYQQTPGQGLQFLFEYFSETQRNKGNFPGRFSGRQFSNSRSEMNVSTLELGDSALYLCASSLWEGRGPPYEQYFGPGTRLTVT.

V is TRBV19 and J is TRBJ2-7; the match to TRBD1 covers 8 bases. The V gene end was trimmed by 4 bases and the J gene end by 4 bases; junction bases not matched to a gene: 15. Germline V gene sequence: CDR1 LNHDA, CDR2 SQIVND (reference sequence). The CDR3 spans 17 residues. The CDR3 protein is CASSTTSGTGFLYEQYF. The CDR3 DNA reads TGTGCCAGTAGTACTACGTCCGGGACAGGTTTTCTATACGAGCAGTACTTC.

This chain connects TRBV7-2 to TRBJ2-2, with 7 nucleotides matching TRBD1. This CDR3 comprises 15 residues. V dropped 5 bases and J dropped 4; count of bases not matched to a gene: 7. Germline V gene data show CDR1 as SGHTA and CDR2 as FQGNSA. The CDR3 region is CASSPGQVPTGELFF. The CDR3 DNA is TGTGCCAGCAGCCCCGGACAGGTGCCCACCGGGGAGCTGTTTTTT. The full variable domain, with the rest looked up from reference TRBV7-2 and TRBJ2-2, is GAGVSQSPSNKVTEKGKDVELRCDPISGHTALYWYRQSLGQGLEFLIYFQGNSAPDKSGLPSDRFSAERTGGSVSTLTIQRTQQEDSAVYLCASSPGQVPTGELFFGEGSRLTVL.

The chain has TRBV28 and TRBJ2-7; 12 bases fit TRBD1. CDR1 is MDHEN, CDR2 SYDVKM, per germline. This CDR3 has 16 amino acids. The V segment lost 2 bases and the J segment 4 bases; nucleotides outside the gene matches: 6. The CDR3 DNA is TGTGCCAGCAGTTTAAGGGGGGACAGGGGGCTGTACGAGCAGTACTTC. Its protein is CASSLRGDRGLYEQYF. The full variable domain, its missing parts supplied by reference TRBV28 and TRBJ2-7, is DVKVTQSSRYLVKRTGEKVFLECVQDMDHENMFWYRQDPGLGLRLIYFSYDVKMKEKGDIPEGYSVSREKKERFSLILESASTNQTSMYLCASSLRGDRGLYEQYFGPGTRLTVT.

The chain has TRBV19 and TRBJ2-2; D is possibly TRBD2 (5 bases). Germline V gene data show CDR1 as LNHDA and CDR2 as SQIVND (reference sequence). V lost 5 bases and J 5 bases, leaving 15 bases between the germline ends. The CDR3 totals 15 residues. CDR3 sequence (DNA): TGTGCCAGTAGTGTTGAAGTCCCGGGGACCGGGGAGCTGTTTTTT. This sequence encodes CASSVEVPGTGELFF.

The chain carries TRBV10-3 and TRBJ1-2, with TRBD1 matching 12 bases. CDR3 length: 14 amino acids. The V gene's germline CDR1 is ENHRY and CDR2 SYGVKD. The V segment lost 6 bases and the J segment 8 bases; nucleotides outside the gene matches: 7. CDR3 sequence (DNA): TGTGCCATCAGACCGGGACAGGGGGCTCTCGGCTACACCTTC. As protein: CAIRPGQGALGYTF.

The gene calls are TRBV7-3 and TRBJ2-1; 10 bases fit TRBD1. The V segment lost 5 bases and the J segment 3 bases; nucleotides outside the gene matches: 1. Germline CDR1 SGHTA, CDR2 FQGTGA. The CDR3 has 14 residues. CDR3 DNA sequence: TGTGCCAGCAGCCGGGACAGGGGCTACAATGAGCAGTTCTTC. This sequence encodes CASSRDRGYNEQFF. Full variable domain (missing parts from reference TRBV7-3 and TRBJ2-1): GAGVSQTPSNKVTEKGKYVELRCDPISGHTALYWYRQSLGQGPEFLIYFQGTGAADDSGLPNDRFFAVRPEGSVSTLKIQRTERGDSAVYLCASSRDRGYNEQFFGPGTRLTVL.

The V gene is TRBV9, the J gene TRBJ2-2; D unclear. V was shortened by 7 bases and J by 6 bases, with 13 bases between the two germline ends. This CDR3 is 13 amino acids long. The germline V gene encodes CDR1 SGDLS and CDR2 YYNGEE. The CDR3 region has the DNA TGTGCCAGCGCAGACTCTCTCCCCGGGGAGCTGTTTTTT. Translation gives CASADSLPGELFF.

This clone turned up a few times. V and J are TRBV4-2 and TRBJ2-4; D gene uncertain. CDR1 and CDR2 from the germline V gene are LGHNA and YNFKEQ. This CDR3 comprises 14 residues. V was cut by 4 bases and J by 1 base, with 8 bases left in between. DNA of the CDR3: TGTGCCAGCAGCCCTCTAGGGGCCAAAAACATTCAGTACTTC. This translates into CASSPLGAKNIQYF.

The chain carries TRBV19 and TRBJ2-7, with TRBD2 matching 7 bases. This CDR3 has 17 residues. Germline V gene data show CDR1 as LNHDA and CDR2 as SQIVND (reference sequence). Trimming took 0 bases from V and 0 from J; bases not matched to a gene: 8. CDR3 protein: CASSIDIRAGPSYEQYF. CDR3 nucleotide sequence: TGTGCCAGTAGTATAGACATCCGAGCGGGGCCCTCCTACGAGCAGTACTTC.

The chain employs TRBV28 and TRBJ1-2, with TRBD1 matching 7 bases. Trimming removed 6 bases from V and 4 bases from J; junction bases left unmatched: 5. The CDR3 runs 13 residues. Per germline, CDR1 MDHEN and CDR2 SYDVKM. The chain's CDR3 is CASRPTGSYGYTF. Here the CDR3 DNA reads TGTGCCAGCAGGCCGACAGGGAGCTATGGCTACACCTTC.

The gene calls are TRBV10-1 and TRBJ2-7; D uncertain. V was cut by 6 bases and J by 2 bases, with 8 bases left in between. CDR1 and CDR2 (germline): WNHNN, SYGVQD (reference sequence). The CDR3 length is 12 residues. CDR3: CASRETAYEQYF. As DNA, the CDR3 is TGCGCCAGCAGGGAAACAGCCTACGAGCAGTACTTC.

This chain connects TRBV5-1 to TRBJ1-2, with 7 bases lining up with TRBD1. Germline trimming cut 1 base from V and 6 bases from J; bases unmatched to any gene: 6. CDR3 size: 14 residues. CDR1 is SGHRS and CDR2 is YFSETQ in the germline V gene. The CDR3 DNA reads TGCGCCAGCAGCTTGTGGACCGGGACAGATGGCTACACCTTC. Translated: CASSLWTGTDGYTF.

Worth noting for this clone: The identical CDR3 is also encoded by other nucleotide sequences in the sample. The chain carries TRBV7-8 and TRBJ2-7; TRBD1 might be the D (5 bases). V lost 2 bases and J lost 0, with 8 bases in between. CDR1 is SGHVS, CDR2 FQNEAQ, per germline. CDR3 size: 14 residues. CDR3 DNA sequence: TGTGCCAGCAGCTTACAGGGATTCTCCTACGAGCAGTACTTC. As protein: CASSLQGFSYEQYF.

This chain uses TRBV5-1 with TRBJ1-4, with no clear D. The V and J ends lost 0 bases and 7 bases respectively, with 7 bases between them. In germline, CDR1 is SGHRS, CDR2 YFSETQ. The CDR3 has 13 residues. As DNA, the CDR3 is TGCGCCAGCAGCTTGGGGGCCGGTGAAAAACTGTTTTTT. Amino acids: CASSLGAGEKLFF.

The chain combines TRBV5-1 with TRBJ2-3; no clear D. Germline values: CDR1 SGHRS, CDR2 YFSETQ. Trimming took off 3 bases at V and 2 bases at J, with 13 bases between the two ends. CDR3 size: 15 residues. The CDR3, as DNA: TGCGCCAGCAGCTCAACGGATAGGGCCACAGATACGCAGTATTTT. The encoded protein is CASSSTDRATDTQYF.

The V call is TRBV10-2, the J call TRBJ2-1; TRBD2 agrees at 11 bases. There are 15 residues in the CDR3. Trimming cost V 4 bases and J 10 bases; bases outside gene matches: 9. Germline V gene sequence: CDR1 WSHSY, CDR2 SAAADI. CDR3 nucleotide sequence: TGCGCCAGCAGTGGGGGTAGCGGGAGGGCCAAGGAGCAGTTCTTC. Its protein is CASSGGSGRAKEQFF.

The J gene is TRBJ2-3, the V gene TRBV6-1; D is ambiguous. The CDR3 is 12 residues long. Trimming took off 7 bases at V and 6 bases at J, with 11 bases between the two ends. Germline V gene sequence: CDR1 MNHNS, CDR2 SASEGT. The CDR3 DNA reads TGTGCCAGCATATTACACGGGGATACGCAGTATTTT. Translating it yields CASILHGDTQYF.

The chain recombines TRBV9 with TRBJ1-1, with D maybe TRBD1 (5 bases). With 0 bases removed from V and 0 bases from J, the gap between germline ends came to 15 bases. In germline, CDR1 is SGDLS, CDR2 YYNGEE. The CDR3 totals 17 residues. The CDR3 nucleotides are TGTGCCAGCAGCGTAGGGTTACAGAGGACAATGAACACTGAAGCTTTCTTT. Translated: CASSVGLQRTMNTEAFF. Complete variable domain (other parts from reference TRBV9 and TRBJ1-1): DSGVTQTPKHLITATGQRVTLRCSPRSGDLSVYWYQQSLDQGLQFLIQYYNGEERAKGNILERFSAQQFPDLHSELNLSSLELGDSALYFCASSVGLQRTMNTEAFFGQGTRLTVV.